The T cell receptor (beta chain) under discussion was sequenced for a study of blood T cell repertoires in COVID-19. Study summary: Acute-phase and convalescent COVID-19 samples originated in the United States, Italy and Spain. Sample material is recorded as cDNA or gDNA derived from T cells, B-cell-depleted T cells, or PBMCs.

Seattle patients were enrolled while actively infected and followed longitudinally. Per germline, CDR1 SGHDT and CDR2 YYEEEE. V was pared by 0 bases and J by 7 bases, with 10 bases between. The CDR3 has 13 amino acids. Per the original methods: Estimation of nucleated cell counts relied on the amplification of reference gene primers. Assay: immunoSEQ multiplex PCR; the TCRdb copy retains only in-frame clones and omits some. V, J and clone size are taken as reported in that table, and D and trimming were inferred from the DNA itself. The sample shows over 450,000 clones, approximately 89% of them seen only once.

This clonotype was sampled from a man younger than 35 with COVID-19, enrolled during active disease. This sequence joins TRBV5-6 and TRBJ1-2; D gene unclear. Sequenced input: peripheral blood. CDR3 in amino acids: CASSLAAEAGYTF. The CDR3 DNA reads as TGTGCCAGCAGCTTGGCCGCGGAAGCTGGCTACACCTTC.